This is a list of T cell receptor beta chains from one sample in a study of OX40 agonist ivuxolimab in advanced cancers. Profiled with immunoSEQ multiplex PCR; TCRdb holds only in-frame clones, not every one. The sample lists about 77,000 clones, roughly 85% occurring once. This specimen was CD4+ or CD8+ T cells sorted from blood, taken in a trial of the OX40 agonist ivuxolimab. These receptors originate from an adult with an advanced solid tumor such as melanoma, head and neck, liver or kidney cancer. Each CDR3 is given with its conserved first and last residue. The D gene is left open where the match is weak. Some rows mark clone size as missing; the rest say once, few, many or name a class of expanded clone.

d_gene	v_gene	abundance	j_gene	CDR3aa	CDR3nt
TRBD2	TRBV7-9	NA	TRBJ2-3	CASSLVAGGTDTQYF	TGTGCCAGCAGCTTGGTAGCGGGGGGAACAGATACGCAGTATTTT
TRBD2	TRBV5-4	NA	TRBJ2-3	CASSSTSSDTQYF	TGTGCCAGCAGTTCGACTAGCTCGGATACGCAGTATTTT
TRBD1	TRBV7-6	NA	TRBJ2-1	CASSLRQGNEQFF	TGTGCCAGCAGCTTGCGACAGGGCAATGAGCAGTTCTTC
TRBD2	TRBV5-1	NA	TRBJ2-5	CASSLVSASGETQYF	TGCGCCAGCAGCTTGGTATCGGCTAGCGGGGAGACCCAGTACTTC
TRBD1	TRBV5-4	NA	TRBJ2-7	CASSSHRGTYEQYF	TGTGCCAGCAGCTCCCACAGGGGCACCTACGAGCAGTACTTC
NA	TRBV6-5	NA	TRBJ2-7	CASSYRGYEQYF	TGTGCCAGCAGTTACCGGGGCTACGAGCAGTACTTC
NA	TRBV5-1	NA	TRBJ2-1	CASSTGAINNEQFF	TGCGCCAGCAGTACGGGAGCGATTAACAATGAGCAGTTCTTC
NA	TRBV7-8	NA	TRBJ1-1	CASSSNRARANTEAFF	TGTGCCAGCAGCTCTAATAGAGCCAGGGCGAACACTGAAGCTTTCTTT
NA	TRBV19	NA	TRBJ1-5	CASSKYRVNQPQHF	TGTGCCAGTAGTAAATACAGAGTGAATCAGCCCCAGCATTTT
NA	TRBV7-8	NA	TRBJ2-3	CASSLIDTQYF	TGTGCCAGCAGCTTAATAGATACGCAGTATTTT
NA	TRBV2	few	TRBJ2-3	CASSGETSIKDTQYF	TGTGCCAGCAGTGGGGAAACTAGTATTAAAGATACGCAGTATTTT
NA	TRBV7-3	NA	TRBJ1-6	CASSLQGKETPLHF	TGTGCCAGCAGCTTACAGGGGAAGGAAACACCCCTCCACTTT
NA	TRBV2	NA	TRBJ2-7	CATREGASYEQYF	TGTGCCACTAGGGAGGGGGCTTCCTACGAGCAGTACTTC
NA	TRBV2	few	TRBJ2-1	CAIIFGNSYNEQFF	TGTGCCATCATTTTCGGAAACTCCTACAATGAGCAGTTCTTC
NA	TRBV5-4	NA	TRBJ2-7	CASSSKYEQYF	TGTGCCAGCAGCTCGAAGTACGAGCAGTACTTC
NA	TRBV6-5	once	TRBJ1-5	CASSPLGGNQPQHF	TGTGCCAGCAGCCCCCTCGGGGGGAATCAGCCCCAGCATTTT
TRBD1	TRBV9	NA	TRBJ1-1	CASSARTGSNTEAFF	TGTGCCAGCAGCGCCCGGACAGGGTCGAACACTGAAGCTTTCTTT
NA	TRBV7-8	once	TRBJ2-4	CASSLQDSRNIQYF	TGTGCCAGCAGCTTACAGGACTCGAGAAACATTCAGTACTTC
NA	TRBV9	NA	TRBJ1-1	CASSAPYEGMNTEAFF	TGTGCCAGCTCGGCCCCTTATGAGGGTATGAACACTGAAGCTTTCTTT
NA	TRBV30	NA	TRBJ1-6	CAWKGPGDSPLHF	TGTGCCTGGAAAGGACCCGGGGACTCACCCCTCCACTTT
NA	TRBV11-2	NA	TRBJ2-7	CASSSPGFEQYF	TGTGCCAGCAGCTCTCCCGGCTTCGAGCAGTACTTC
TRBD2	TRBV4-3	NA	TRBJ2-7	CASSQLAGTSSYEQYF	TGCGCCAGCAGCCAACTAGCGGGGACGAGCTCCTACGAGCAGTACTTC
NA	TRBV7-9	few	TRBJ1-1	CASSLGQMNTEAFF	TGTGCCAGCAGCTTAGGACAGATGAACACTGAAGCTTTCTTT
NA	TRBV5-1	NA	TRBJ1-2	CASSLDANYGYTF	TGCGCCAGCAGCTTGGATGCTAACTATGGCTACACCTTC
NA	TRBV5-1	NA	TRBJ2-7	CASSLDGTSYFQEQYF	TGCGCCAGCAGCTTGGACGGGACCTCTTACTTCCAGGAGCAGTACTTC
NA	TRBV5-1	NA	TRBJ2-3	CASRLTDTQYF	TGCGCCAGCAGACTCACAGATACGCAGTATTTT
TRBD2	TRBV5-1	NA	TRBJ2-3	CASSFPGGSTDTQYF	TGCGCCAGCAGCTTCCCGGGGGGAAGCACAGATACGCAGTATTTT
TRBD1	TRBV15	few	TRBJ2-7	CATSRLLGQGDREQYF	TGTGCCACCAGCAGGCTTTTGGGACAGGGAGATCGCGAGCAGTACTTC
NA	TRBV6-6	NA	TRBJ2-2	CASSYLGHTNTGELFF	TGTGCCAGCAGTTACCTCGGACATACGAACACCGGGGAGCTGTTTTTT
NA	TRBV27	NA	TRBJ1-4	CASSPPDSRNEKLFF	TGTGCCAGCAGTCCCCCCGACAGCCGGAATGAAAAACTGTTTTTT
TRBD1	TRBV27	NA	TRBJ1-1	CASSFLGQGVDTEAFF	TGTGCCAGCAGTTTTCTGGGACAGGGGGTGGACACTGAAGCTTTCTTT
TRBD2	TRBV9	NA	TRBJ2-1	CASSVARVAGGLGNEQFF	TGTGCCAGCAGCGTAGCGAGAGTAGCGGGAGGCCTTGGGAATGAGCAGTTCTTC
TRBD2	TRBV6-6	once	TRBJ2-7	CASSASGSYEQYF	TGTGCCAGCAGTGCTAGCGGGAGCTACGAGCAGTACTTC
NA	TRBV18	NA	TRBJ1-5	CASSLVGATQHF	TGTGCCAGCTCACTGGTAGGGGCCACCCAGCATTTT
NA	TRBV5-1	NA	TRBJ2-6	CASSFEQGTYSGANVLTF	TGCGCCAGCAGCTTTGAACAGGGGACTTACTCTGGGGCCAACGTCCTGACTTTC
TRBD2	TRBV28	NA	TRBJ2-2	CASSLLAGGASGELFF	TGTGCCAGCAGTTTACTCGCGGGGGGGGCGAGCGGGGAGCTGTTTTTT
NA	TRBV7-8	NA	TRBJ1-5	CASSLGSLVNQPQHF	TGTGCCAGCAGCTTAGGTAGTCTGGTTAATCAGCCCCAGCATTTT
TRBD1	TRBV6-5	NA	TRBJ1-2	CASSYSPAGGGYGYTF	TGTGCCAGCAGTTACTCTCCGGCAGGGGGGGGTTATGGCTACACCTTC
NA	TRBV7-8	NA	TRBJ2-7	CASSLASGTQQYF	TGTGCCAGCAGCTTAGCTAGCGGAACCCAGCAGTACTTC
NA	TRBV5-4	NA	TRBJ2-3	CASSLADTDTQYF	TGTGCCAGCAGCTTGGCGGACACAGATACGCAGTATTTT